This passage covers 5 T cell receptor beta chains from one sample sequenced in a study of OX40 agonist ivuxolimab in advanced cancers. Libraries were prepared through the immunoSEQ multiplex PCR assay. Entries here come from immuneACCESS through TCRdb and include only in-frame sequences with V and J called. Some clones fail to appear in such tables; in the studies checked, an unresolved V gene covers under half of the shortfall, and the cause of the remainder is unknown. The sample records fewer than 100,000 clones, roughly 83% of which are singletons. The ten largest clones capture more than 1.4% of the sample. Sequences were derived from CD4+ or CD8+ T cells sorted from blood, sampled in a trial of the OX40 agonist ivuxolimab. Receptor source: an adult with an advanced solid tumor such as melanoma, head and neck, liver or kidney cancer.

The V gene is TRBV28, the J gene TRBJ2-7; D uncertain. V dropped 6 bases and J dropped 3 bases, with 6 bases sitting between them. From germline, CDR1 is MDHEN and CDR2 SYDVKM. The CDR3 is 11 amino acids. The CDR3 coding sequence is TGTGCCAGCAGCTCACGCTACGAGCAGTACTTC. This gives the protein CASSSRYEQYF.

This clone was seen only a few times. The V and J genes are TRBV6-1 and TRBJ1-2; TRBD1 matches at 7 bases. The CDR3 extends over 13 amino acids. V gave up 3 bases and J gave up 8 bases; unmatched junction bases: 6. In germline, CDR1 is MNHNS, CDR2 SASEGT. CDR3 protein: CASSDSGGRGYTF. CDR3 DNA sequence: TGTGCCAGCAGTGATTCAGGGGGTAGGGGCTACACCTTC.

The rearrangement uses TRBV5-4 and TRBJ1-2, with D tentatively TRBD1 (6 bases). This CDR3 region has 14 residues. Germline assignment: CDR1 SGHNT and CDR2 YYREEE (reference sequence). Trimming took 0 bases from V and 4 from J, leaving 10 bases between them. DNA for the CDR3: TGTGCCAGCAGCTTGGACGACAGGTTCTATGGCTACACCTTC. Translated, it gives CASSLDDRFYGYTF. The full variable domain, in which reference TRBV5-4 and TRBJ1-2 provide the parts outside the CDR3, is ETGVTQSPTHLIKTRGQQVTLRCSSQSGHNTVSWYQQALGQGPQFIFQYYREEENGRGNFPPRFSGLQFPNYSSELNVNALELDDSALYLCASSLDDRFYGYTFGSGTRLTVV.

V usage is TRBV5-1 and J usage is TRBJ1-4; maybe TRBD1 (6 bases). Trimming stripped 4 bases from V and 4 bases from J, with 20 bases between. Looked up from germline, CDR1 is SGHRS and CDR2 is YFSETQ. CDR3 length: 17 amino acids. This CDR3 is CASSDSGRGGYNEKLFF. Here the CDR3 DNA reads TGCGCCAGCAGCGACAGTGGGCGAGGGGGTTATAATGAAAAACTGTTTTTT.

This clone has at least ten counts. The chain's CDR3 is CASSSQTYEQYF. In DNA form, the CDR3 reads TGTGCCAGCAGCTCCCAGACCTACGAGCAGTACTTC. The chain is built from TRBV5-8 and TRBJ2-7, with D unclear. The CDR3 length is 12 residues. The ends were cut back, 3 bases at V and 2 bases at J, with 6 bases in the middle. Germline V CDR1 and CDR2: SGHTS, YDEGEE.